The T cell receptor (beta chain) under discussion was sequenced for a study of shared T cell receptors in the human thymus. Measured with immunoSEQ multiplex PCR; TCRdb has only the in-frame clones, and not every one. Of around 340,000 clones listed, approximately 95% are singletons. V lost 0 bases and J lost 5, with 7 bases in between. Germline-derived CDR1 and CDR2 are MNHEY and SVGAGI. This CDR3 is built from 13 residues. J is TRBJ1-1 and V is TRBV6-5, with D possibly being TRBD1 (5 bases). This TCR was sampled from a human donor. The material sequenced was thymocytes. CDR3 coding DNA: TGTGCCAGCAGTTACTCTGGGGGGACTGAAGCTTTCTTT. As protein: CASSYSGGTEAFF.